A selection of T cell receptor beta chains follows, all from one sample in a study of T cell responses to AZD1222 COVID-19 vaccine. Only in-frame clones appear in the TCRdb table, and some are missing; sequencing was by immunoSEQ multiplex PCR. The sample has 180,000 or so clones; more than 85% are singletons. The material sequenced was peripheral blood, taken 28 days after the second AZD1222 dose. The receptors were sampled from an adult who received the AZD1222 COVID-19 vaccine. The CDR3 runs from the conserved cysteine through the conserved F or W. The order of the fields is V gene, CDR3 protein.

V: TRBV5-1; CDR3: CASSLVLAGNEQFF
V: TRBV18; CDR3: CASSPNTRRSSGANVLTF
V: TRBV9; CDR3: CASSPSTDTQYF
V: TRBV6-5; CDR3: CAISLSSDTQYF
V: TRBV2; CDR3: CASSDLFLERGTDTQYF
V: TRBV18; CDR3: CASSPLPLGQGEGYTF
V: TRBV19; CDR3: CASSVYRDPSSYNEQFF
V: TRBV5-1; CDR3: CASSLGPRAKNIQYF
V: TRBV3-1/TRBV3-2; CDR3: CASSQGTGGNTIYF
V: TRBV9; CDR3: CASSVALGSYEQYF
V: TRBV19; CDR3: CASSRGDRVSGYTF
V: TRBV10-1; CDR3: CARKQGGAKNIQYF
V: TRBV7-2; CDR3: CASSLVTGRSGANVLTF
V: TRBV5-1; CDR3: CASSRGQGYTGELFF
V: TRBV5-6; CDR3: CASSLALGQGVIRNTEAFF
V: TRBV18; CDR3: CASSPRSTPVPWDTGELFF
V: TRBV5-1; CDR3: CASSLEGRAVDTEAFF
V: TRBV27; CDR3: CASSLSWLAGVEQYF
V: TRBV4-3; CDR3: CASSQDPDRQFNSGANVLTF
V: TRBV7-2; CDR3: CASSPGGSGNTIYF
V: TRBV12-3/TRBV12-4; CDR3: CASSPDRADGYTF
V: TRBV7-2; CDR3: CASSKNRQGSEETQYF
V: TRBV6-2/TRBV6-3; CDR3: CASSYGTVEGYEQYF
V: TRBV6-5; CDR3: CASSYEGALLDGYTF
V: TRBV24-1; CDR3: CATSDPELAGANEQFF
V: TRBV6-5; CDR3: CASSSDRGGYEQYF
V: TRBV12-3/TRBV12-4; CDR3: CASNLGTEYGYTF
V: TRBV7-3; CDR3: CASSPGTSGITDTQYF
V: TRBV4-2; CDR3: CASSRAGGTASYEQYF
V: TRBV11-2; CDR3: CASSLEGAGVADTQYF
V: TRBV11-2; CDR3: CASSLVSQISSGNTIYF
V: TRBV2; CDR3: CASSGITTGSGSGANVLTF
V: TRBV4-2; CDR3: CASSQDPTVTNEKLFF
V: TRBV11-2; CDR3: CASSWGVGPSSTDTQYF
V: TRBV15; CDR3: CATSRGSTGTGNTIYF
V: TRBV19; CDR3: CASRSLDRPNYGYTF
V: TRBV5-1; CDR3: CASSPEIAGLSEQYF
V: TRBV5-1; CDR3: CASSFRGPLDEQYF
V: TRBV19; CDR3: CASRSLAGLMTTDTQYF
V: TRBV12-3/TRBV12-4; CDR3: CASARAGYNEQFF
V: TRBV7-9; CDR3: CASSLGYGDTQYF
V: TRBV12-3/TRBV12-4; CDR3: CASSFGEGEQYF
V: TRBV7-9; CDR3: CASSPRGWGEQFF
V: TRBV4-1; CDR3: CASSQQNTEAFF
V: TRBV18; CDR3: CASSASGSADTQYF
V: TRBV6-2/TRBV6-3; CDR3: CASSYSWLAGGSTGELFF
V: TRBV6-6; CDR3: CASSYQGNIQYF
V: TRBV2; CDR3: CASSGRRGVNYGYTF
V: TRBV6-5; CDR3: CASRYGERYEQYF
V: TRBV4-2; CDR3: CASSQMDGDKEGNTIYF
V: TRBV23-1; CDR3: CASSQSKRSRAGGRGTDTQYF
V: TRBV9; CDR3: CASSVEGRGNTEAFF
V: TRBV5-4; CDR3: CASSLADRGYTF
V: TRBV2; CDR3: CASDSGSSGANVLTF